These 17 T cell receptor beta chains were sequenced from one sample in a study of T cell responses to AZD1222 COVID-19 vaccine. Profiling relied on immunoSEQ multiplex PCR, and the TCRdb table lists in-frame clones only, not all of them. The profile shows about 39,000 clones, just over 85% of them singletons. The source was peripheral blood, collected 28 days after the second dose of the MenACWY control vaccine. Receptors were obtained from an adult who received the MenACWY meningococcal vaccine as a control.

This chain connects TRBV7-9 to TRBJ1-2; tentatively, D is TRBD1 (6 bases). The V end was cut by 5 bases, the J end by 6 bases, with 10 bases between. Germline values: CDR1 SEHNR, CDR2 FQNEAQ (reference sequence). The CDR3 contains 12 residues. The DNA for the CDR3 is TGTGCCAGCAGCCTCACAGGGAATGGCTACACCTTC. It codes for CASSLTGNGYTF.

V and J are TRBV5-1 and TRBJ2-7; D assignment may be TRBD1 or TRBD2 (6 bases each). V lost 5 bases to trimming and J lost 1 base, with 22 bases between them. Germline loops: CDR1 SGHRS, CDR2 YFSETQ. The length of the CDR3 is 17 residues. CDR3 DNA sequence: TGCGCCAGCAGTCCAGGTAGGGGGGTTGGCCGATCCTACGAGCAGTACTTC. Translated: CASSPGRGVGRSYEQYF.

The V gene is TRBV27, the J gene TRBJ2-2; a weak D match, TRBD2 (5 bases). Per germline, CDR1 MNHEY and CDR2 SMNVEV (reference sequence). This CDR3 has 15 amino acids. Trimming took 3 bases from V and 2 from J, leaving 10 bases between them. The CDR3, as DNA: TGTGCCAGCAGTTTTCGGGGTCGTAACACCGGGGAGCTGTTTTTT. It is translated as CASSFRGRNTGELFF.

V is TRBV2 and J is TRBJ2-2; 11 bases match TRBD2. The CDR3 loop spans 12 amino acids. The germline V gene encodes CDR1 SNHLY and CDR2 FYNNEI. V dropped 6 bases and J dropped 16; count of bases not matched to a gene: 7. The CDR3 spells CASRARLAGKFF. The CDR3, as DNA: TGTGCCAGCAGAGCTCGACTAGCGGGGAAGTTTTTT. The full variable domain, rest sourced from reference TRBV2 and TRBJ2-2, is EPEVTQTPSHQVTQMGQEVILRCVPISNHLYFYWYRQILGQKVEFLVSFYNNEISEKSEIFDDQFSVERPDGSNFTLKIRSTKLEDSAMYFCASRARLAGKFFGEGSRLTVL.

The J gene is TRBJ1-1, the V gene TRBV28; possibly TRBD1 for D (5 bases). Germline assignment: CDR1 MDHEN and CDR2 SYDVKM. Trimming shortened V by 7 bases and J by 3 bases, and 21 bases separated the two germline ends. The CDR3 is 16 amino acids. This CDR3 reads CASTQRGSAGDTEAFF. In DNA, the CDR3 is TGTGCCAGCACCCAACGGGGGTCTGCGGGAGACACTGAAGCTTTCTTT.

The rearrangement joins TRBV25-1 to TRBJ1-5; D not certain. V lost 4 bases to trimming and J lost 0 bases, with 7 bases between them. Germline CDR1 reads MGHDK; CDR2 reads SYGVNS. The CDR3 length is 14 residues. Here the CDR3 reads CASSGTNSNQPQHF. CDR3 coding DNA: TGTGCCAGCAGTGGAACTAATAGCAATCAGCCCCAGCATTTT.

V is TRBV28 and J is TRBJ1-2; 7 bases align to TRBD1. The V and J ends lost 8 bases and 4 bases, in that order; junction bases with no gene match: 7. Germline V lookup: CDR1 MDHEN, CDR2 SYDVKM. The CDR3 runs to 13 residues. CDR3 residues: CASQLAGGYGYTF. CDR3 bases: TGTGCCAGCCAATTAGCAGGGGGCTATGGCTACACCTTC.

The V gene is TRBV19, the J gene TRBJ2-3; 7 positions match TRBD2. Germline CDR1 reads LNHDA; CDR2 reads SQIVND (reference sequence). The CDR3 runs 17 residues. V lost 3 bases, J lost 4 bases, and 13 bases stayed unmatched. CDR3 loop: CASSIRGGAGVADTQYF. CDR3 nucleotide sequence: TGTGCCAGTAGTATTAGGGGAGGTGCGGGAGTGGCAGATACGCAGTATTTT.

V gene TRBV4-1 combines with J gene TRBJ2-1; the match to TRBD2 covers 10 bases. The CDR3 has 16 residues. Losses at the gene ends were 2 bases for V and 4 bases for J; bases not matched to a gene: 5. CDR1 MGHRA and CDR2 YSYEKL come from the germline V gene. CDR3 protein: CASSQLAGVNYNEQFF. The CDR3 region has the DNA TGCGCCAGCAGCCAACTAGCGGGAGTGAATTACAATGAGCAGTTCTTC.

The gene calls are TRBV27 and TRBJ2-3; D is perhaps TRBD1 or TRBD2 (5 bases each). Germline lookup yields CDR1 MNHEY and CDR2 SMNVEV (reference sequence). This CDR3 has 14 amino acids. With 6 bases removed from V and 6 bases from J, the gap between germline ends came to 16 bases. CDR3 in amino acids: CASRGTTRRDTQYF. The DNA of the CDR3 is TGTGCCAGCAGGGGGACCACTCGCAGGGATACGCAGTATTTT.

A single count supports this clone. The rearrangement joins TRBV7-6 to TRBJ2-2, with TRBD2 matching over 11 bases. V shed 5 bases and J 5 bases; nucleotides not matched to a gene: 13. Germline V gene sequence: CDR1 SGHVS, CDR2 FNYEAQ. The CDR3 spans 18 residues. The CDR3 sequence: CASSVGTSGRDRTGELFF. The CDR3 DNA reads TGTGCCAGCAGCGTAGGGACTAGCGGTAGAGATCGGACCGGGGAGCTGTTTTTT.

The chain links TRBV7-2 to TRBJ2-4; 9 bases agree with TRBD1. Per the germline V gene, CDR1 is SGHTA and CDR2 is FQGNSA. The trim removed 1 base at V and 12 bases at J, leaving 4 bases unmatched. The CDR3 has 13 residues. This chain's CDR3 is CASSLGQGVNQYF. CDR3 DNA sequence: TGTGCCAGCAGCTTAGGACAGGGGGTGAATCAGTACTTC.

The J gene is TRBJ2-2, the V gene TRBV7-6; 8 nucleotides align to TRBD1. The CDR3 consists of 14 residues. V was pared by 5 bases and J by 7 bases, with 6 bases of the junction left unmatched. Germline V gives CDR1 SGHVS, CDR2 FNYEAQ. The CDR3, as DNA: TGTGCCAGCAGCATGGGACAGGCAGGCGGGGAGCTGTTTTTT. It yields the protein CASSMGQAGGELFF.

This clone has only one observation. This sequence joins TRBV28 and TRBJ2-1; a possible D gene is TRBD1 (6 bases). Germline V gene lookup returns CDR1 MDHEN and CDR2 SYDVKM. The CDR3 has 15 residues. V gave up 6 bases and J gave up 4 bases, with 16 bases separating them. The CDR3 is CASRYGGGPYNEQFF. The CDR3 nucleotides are TGTGCCAGCAGATATGGGGGCGGGCCTTACAATGAGCAGTTCTTC.

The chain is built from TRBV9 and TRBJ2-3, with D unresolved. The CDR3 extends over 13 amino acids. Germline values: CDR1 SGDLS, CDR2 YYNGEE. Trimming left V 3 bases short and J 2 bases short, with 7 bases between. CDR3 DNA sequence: TGTGCCAGCAGCGCCGAACCCACAGATACGCAGTATTTT. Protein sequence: CASSAEPTDTQYF.

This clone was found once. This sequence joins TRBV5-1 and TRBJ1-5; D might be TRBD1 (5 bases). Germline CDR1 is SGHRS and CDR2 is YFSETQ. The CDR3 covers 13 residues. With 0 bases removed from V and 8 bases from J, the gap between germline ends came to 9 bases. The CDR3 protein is CASSLGGREPQHF. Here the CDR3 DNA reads TGCGCCAGCAGCTTGGGGGGACGAGAGCCCCAGCATTTT.

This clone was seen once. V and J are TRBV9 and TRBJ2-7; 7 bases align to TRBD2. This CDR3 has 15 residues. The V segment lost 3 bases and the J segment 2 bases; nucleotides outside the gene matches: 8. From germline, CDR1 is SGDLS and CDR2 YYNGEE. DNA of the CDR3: TGTGCCAGCAGCGCGGGGGGAGCGGCGACCTACGAGCAGTACTTC. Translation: CASSAGGAATYEQYF.